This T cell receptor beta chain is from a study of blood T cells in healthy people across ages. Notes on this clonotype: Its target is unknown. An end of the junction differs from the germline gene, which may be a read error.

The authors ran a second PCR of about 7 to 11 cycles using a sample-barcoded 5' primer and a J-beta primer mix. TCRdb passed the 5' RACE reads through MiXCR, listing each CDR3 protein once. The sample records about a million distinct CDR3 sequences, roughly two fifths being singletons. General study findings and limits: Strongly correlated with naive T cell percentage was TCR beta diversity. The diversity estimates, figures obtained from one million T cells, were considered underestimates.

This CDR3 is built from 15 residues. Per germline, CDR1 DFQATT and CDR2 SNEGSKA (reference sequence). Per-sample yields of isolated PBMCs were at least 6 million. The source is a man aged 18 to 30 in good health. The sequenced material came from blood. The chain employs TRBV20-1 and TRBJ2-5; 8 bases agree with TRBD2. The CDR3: CSATKRGTPQEAQYF. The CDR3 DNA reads TGCAGTGCCACAAAGCGGGGGACCCCCCAAGAGGCCCAGTACTTC.